These 24 T cell receptor beta chains were all obtained from the same sample, sequenced in a study of post-analysis software for immune sequencing data (dated by TCRdb to the mid-2010s). General study outcomes and caveats: Patients showed significantly higher frequencies than controls for a handful of TRBV segments, among them TRBV5-6, TRBV5-1 and TRBV20-1.

Libraries were prepared through PCR. The instrument given in TCRdb is Illumina HiSeq 2500. Unique molecular identifiers were incorporated into TCR beta cDNA libraries to reduce PCR and sequencing biases. Using fastp at Q25 and MiXCR, TCRdb reprocessed the public reads and kept productive beta chains. Every distinct CDR3 protein forms one entry, paired with its most common genes and DNA. This sample gives some 690,000 distinct CDR3 sequences in total; 30% of them show up just once. The ten largest account for more than 0.55% of the sample. What these receptors recognize is not known. The source material was blood. These receptors originate from a girl under 18 with multiple sclerosis.

The chain carries TRBV14 and TRBJ2-1; a weak D match, TRBD1 (5 bases). Germline V gene sequence: CDR1 SGHDN, CDR2 FVKESK. Between the trimmed V and J ends, which lost 4 bases and 8 bases, there was a span of 15 bases. The CDR3 length is 14 residues. This CDR3 reads CASSRAIRVHEQFF. The CDR3, as DNA: TGTGCCAGCAGCCGAGCAATCAGGGTCCATGAGCAGTTCTTC. The full variable domain, in which reference TRBV14 and TRBJ2-1 provide the parts outside the CDR3, is EAGVTQFPSHSVIEKGQTVTLRCDPISGHDNLYWYRRVMGKEIKFLLHFVKESKQDESGMPNNRFLAERTGGTYSTLKVQPAELEDSGVYFCASSRAIRVHEQFFGPGTRLTVL.

The genes are TRBV7-2 and TRBJ2-1; 9 nucleotides align to TRBD2. With 7 bases clipped from V and 4 bases from J, the junction kept 8 bases outside the gene matches. The germline V gene encodes CDR1 SGHTA and CDR2 FQGNSA. This CDR3 has 15 residues. The CDR3 reads CASKSIAGDYNEQFF. The CDR3 nucleotides read TGTGCCAGCAAGTCGATAGCGGGGGATTACAATGAGCAGTTCTTC.

A few counts support this clonotype. V and J are TRBV5-1 and TRBJ2-5; the D is unclear. Trimming removed 1 base from V and 0 bases from J, with 7 bases in between. This CDR3 is 14 amino acids long. Germline V gene sequence: CDR1 SGHRS, CDR2 YFSETQ. This CDR3 is CASSLFQNQETQYF. The CDR3, as DNA: TGCGCCAGCAGCTTGTTCCAAAACCAAGAGACCCAGTACTTC.

The chain employs TRBV20-1 and TRBJ2-2; maybe TRBD2 (6 bases). This CDR3 region has 15 residues. With 6 bases removed from V and 4 bases from J, the gap between germline ends came to 18 bases. CDR1 DFQATT and CDR2 SNEGSKA come from the germline V gene (reference sequence). Here the CDR3 reads CSAHRGTSATGELFF. The CDR3 nucleotides read TGCAGTGCCCACCGAGGGACTTCGGCCACCGGGGAGCTGTTTTTT.

The chain joins TRBV4-3 to TRBJ1-2; D is possibly TRBD1 (6 bases). V was clipped by 0 bases and J by 4 bases, with 12 bases between them. Germline V gene data show CDR1 as LGHNA and CDR2 as YSLEER. The CDR3 has 15 amino acids. CDR3 region: CASSQDKGGGYGYTF. CDR3 DNA: TGCGCCAGCAGCCAAGATAAGGGGGGAGGCTATGGCTACACCTTC.

The sample holds a few counts of this clonotype. The chain employs TRBV29-1 and TRBJ1-5, with 7 bases fitting TRBD1. CDR3 length: 13 residues. Germline V lookup: CDR1 SQVTM, CDR2 ANQGSEA. J lost 5 bases, V lost 6 bases, and 7 bases had no gene match. The CDR3 region has the DNA TGCAGCGTCTCCACAGGGGAGCATCAGCCCCAGCATTTT. Translating gives CSVSTGEHQPQHF. Full variable domain (rest looked up from reference TRBV29-1 and TRBJ1-5): SAVISQKPSRDICQRGTSLTIQCQVDSQVTMMFWYRQQPGQSLTLIATANQGSEATYESGFVIDKFPISRPNLTFSTLTVSNMSPEDSSIYLCSVSTGEHQPQHFGDGTRLSIL.

The J gene is TRBJ1-1, the V gene TRBV20-1; a weak D match, TRBD1 (6 bases). The CDR3 totals 14 residues. V shed 0 bases and J shed 1 base, with 9 bases lying between them. Germline V gene data show CDR1 as DFQATT and CDR2 as SNEGSKA (reference sequence). The CDR3 protein is CSAREAQGNTEAFF. The CDR3 DNA follows: TGCAGTGCTAGAGAGGCACAGGGGAACACTGAAGCTTTCTTT.

In its sample, this clonotype was seen a few times. V and J are TRBV4-1 and TRBJ1-6, with D unclear. This CDR3 comprises 18 residues. Trimming cost V 0 bases and J 0 bases, with 12 bases left between them. Germline loops: CDR1 MGHRA, CDR2 YSYEKL. In nucleotides, the CDR3 is TGCGCCAGCAGCCAAGATATTACGGGAAGCTCCTATAATTCACCCCTCCACTTT. Residues: CASSQDITGSSYNSPLHF.

In its sample, this clonotype was seen a few times. V is TRBV5-1 and J is TRBJ1-4; tentative D call: TRBD1 (6 bases). The V and J ends lost 4 bases and 1 base respectively, with 14 bases between them. The CDR3 has 16 residues. Germline CDR1 SGHRS, CDR2 YFSETQ. The CDR3 protein is CASSTDKQGTNEKLFF. The CDR3 DNA reads TGCGCCAGCAGCACCGACAAACAGGGAACTAATGAAAAACTGTTTTTT.

The J gene is TRBJ2-3, the V gene TRBV20-1; 7 bases are a match to TRBD2. J was trimmed by 0 bases and V by 4 bases; bases with no gene match: 4. Germline V CDR1 and CDR2: DFQATT, SNEGSKA (reference sequence). The CDR3 is 14 amino acids. The DNA of the CDR3 is TGCAGTGCTAAAAGCGGGGCTAGCACAGATACGCAGTATTTT. Its protein product is CSAKSGASTDTQYF.

The chain recombines TRBV20-1 with TRBJ1-1; D not certain. The CDR3 length is 13 residues. The V and J ends lost 2 bases and 3 bases respectively, with 10 bases between them. Germline V lookup: CDR1 DFQATT, CDR2 SNEGSKA (reference sequence). The CDR3 DNA reads TGCAGTGCTAGATACGAGGCGGACACTGAAGCTTTCTTT. The encoded protein is CSARYEADTEAFF.

Worth noting for this clonotype: Because the CDR3 is missing its conserved closing phenylalanine or tryptophan, this is likely a read error. The chain carries TRBV6-5 and TRBJ1-2, with TRBD1 matching over 7 bases. CDR3 length: 15 residues. CDR1 and CDR2 from the germline V gene are MNHEY and SVGAGI. Trimming took 3 bases from V and 2 from J; bases not matched to a gene: 6. DNA of the CDR3: TGTGCCAGCAGTTATAGGCGGGACAGAAACTATGGCTACACCTGC. Translated, it gives CASSYRRDRNYGYTC.

This clonotype was observed a handful of times. V is TRBV28 and J is TRBJ1-5; D is unresolved. CDR3 size: 12 residues. Germline CDR1 is MDHEN and CDR2 is SYDVKM. The V end was cut by 6 bases, the J end by 4 bases, with 7 bases between. This chain's CDR3 is CASRGRNQPQHF. For the CDR3, the DNA is TGTGCCAGCAGAGGTCGGAATCAGCCCCAGCATTTT.

This clonotype was seen at least ten times. The chain uses TRBV9 and TRBJ2-5, with 8 nucleotides matching TRBD1. J lost 5 bases, V lost 3 bases, and 9 bases had no gene match. The CDR3 is 15 amino acids. The germline CDR1 and CDR2 sequences are SGDLS and YYNGEE. Here the CDR3 DNA reads TGTGCCAGCAGCGCCGGACAGGGATTCGGGGAGACCCAGTACTTC. This codes for CASSAGQGFGETQYF.

This clonotype has only a few counts. V is TRBV6-1 and J is TRBJ1-1; D remains ambiguous. Trimming left V 4 bases short and J 11 bases short, with 11 bases between. Per the germline V gene, CDR1 is MNHNS and CDR2 is SASEGT. CDR3 length: 11 residues. CDR3 in DNA: TGTGCCAGCAGTGGTACTTACCGGGCTTTCTTT. This codes for CASSGTYRAFF.

This clonotype was found many times. Germline and junction disagree at one end, which may indicate a read error. The chain is built from TRBV4-1 and TRBJ1-5; the match to TRBD1 covers 7 bases. This CDR3 is 13 amino acids long. Germline V gene sequence: CDR1 MGHRA, CDR2 YSYEKL. This CDR3 reads CASSQDRDQPQHF. CDR3 nucleotides: TGTGCCAGCAGTCAAGACAGGGACCAGCCCCAGCATTTT.

The chain employs TRBV7-9 and TRBJ2-7; possible D gene TRBD1, 6 bases. CDR3 length equals 16 residues. V was trimmed by 5 bases and J by 5 bases, leaving 22 bases between them. Germline V gene lookup returns CDR1 SEHNR and CDR2 FQNEAQ (reference sequence). CDR3 sequence reads: CASSPRGRGMRNEQYF. CDR3 coding DNA: TGTGCCAGCAGCCCAAGAGGCAGGGGAATGAGGAACGAGCAGTACTTC.

This chain connects TRBV10-3 to TRBJ2-3; 11 bases align to TRBD2. In germline, CDR1 is ENHRY, CDR2 SYGVKD. Trimming cost V 5 bases and J 5 bases; bases outside gene matches: 6. The CDR3 is 15 residues long. CDR3 sequence (DNA): TGTGCCATCAGTATACTAGCGGGAGAGGTAGATACGCAGTATTTT. Translation: CAISILAGEVDTQYF.

Of note for this clonotype: A much larger clone is a single base away; this may be a read error. The chain links TRBV10-3 to TRBJ2-1; 7 nucleotides line up with TRBD2. The junction had 10 bases not matched to a gene; V was cut back by 0 bases and J by 2 bases. This CDR3 is built from 18 residues. CDR1 and CDR2 (germline): ENHRY, SYGVKD. CDR3 sequence: CAISESDAGVSPYNEQFF. The CDR3 DNA follows: TGTGCCATCAGTGAGTCGGATGCGGGGGTGAGCCCCTACAATGAGCAGTTCTTC.

The chain uses TRBV10-3 and TRBJ2-6, with D perhaps TRBD2 (6 bases). The CDR3 covers 18 residues. The germline gives CDR1 ENHRY, CDR2 SYGVKD. Trimming cost V 4 bases and J 2 bases, with 18 bases left between them. CDR3 nucleotide sequence: TGTGCCATCAGTGGACCCGGGGGATACTCTGCTGGGGCCAACGTCCTGACTTTC. Its translation is CAISGPGGYSAGANVLTF.

This clonotype has more than one count but fewer than ten. The rearrangement uses TRBV3-1 and TRBJ2-4; possibly TRBD2 for D (6 bases). CDR3 length equals 16 residues. Germline CDR1 reads LGHDT; CDR2 reads YNNKEL (reference sequence). V lost 6 bases and J 0 bases, leaving 15 bases between the germline ends. The CDR3 sequence: CASSQTPRGAKNIQYF. Here the CDR3 DNA reads TGTGCCAGCAGTCAAACCCCGCGGGGAGCCAAAAACATTCAGTACTTC.

This clonotype was seen a single time. The rearrangement uses TRBV20-1 and TRBJ2-3; possibly TRBD2 for D (6 bases). This CDR3 has 14 amino acids. Germline CDR1 is DFQATT and CDR2 is SNEGSKA (reference sequence). Trimming shortened V by 5 bases and J by 0 bases, and 12 bases separated the two germline ends. The CDR3 bases are TGCAGTGCTCCCACTAGCACAAGCACAGATACGCAGTATTTT. It translates to CSAPTSTSTDTQYF.

The V and J genes are TRBV4-1 and TRBJ2-1, with D perhaps matching TRBD2 (5 bases). There are 13 residues in the CDR3. V was cut by 0 bases and J by 8 bases, with 8 bases left in between. Germline V lookup: CDR1 MGHRA, CDR2 YSYEKL. The DNA of the CDR3 is TGCGCCAGCAGCCAAGAACTAGATGATGAGCAGTTCTTC. As protein: CASSQELDDEQFF.

The chain couples TRBV20-1 to TRBJ2-5; D is possibly TRBD1 (5 bases). The CDR3 loop spans 12 amino acids. CDR1 and CDR2 (germline): DFQATT, SNEGSKA (reference sequence). The CDR3 nucleotides are TGCAGCGTGACGCTGGCAGGGGAGACCCAGTACTTC. This encodes CSVTLAGETQYF.